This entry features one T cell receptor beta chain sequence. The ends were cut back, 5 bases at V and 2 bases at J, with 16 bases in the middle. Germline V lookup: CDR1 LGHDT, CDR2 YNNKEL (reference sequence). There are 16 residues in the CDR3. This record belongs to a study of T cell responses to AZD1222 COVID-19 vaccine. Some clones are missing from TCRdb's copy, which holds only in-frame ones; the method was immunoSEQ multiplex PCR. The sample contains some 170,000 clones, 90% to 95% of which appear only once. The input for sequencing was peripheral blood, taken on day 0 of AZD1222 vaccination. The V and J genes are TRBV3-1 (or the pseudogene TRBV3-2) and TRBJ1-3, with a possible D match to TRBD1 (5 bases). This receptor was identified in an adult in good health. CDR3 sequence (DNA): TGTGCCAGCAGCGATTTAGACAGCACAACTGGAAACACCATATATTTT. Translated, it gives CASSDLDSTTGNTIYF.